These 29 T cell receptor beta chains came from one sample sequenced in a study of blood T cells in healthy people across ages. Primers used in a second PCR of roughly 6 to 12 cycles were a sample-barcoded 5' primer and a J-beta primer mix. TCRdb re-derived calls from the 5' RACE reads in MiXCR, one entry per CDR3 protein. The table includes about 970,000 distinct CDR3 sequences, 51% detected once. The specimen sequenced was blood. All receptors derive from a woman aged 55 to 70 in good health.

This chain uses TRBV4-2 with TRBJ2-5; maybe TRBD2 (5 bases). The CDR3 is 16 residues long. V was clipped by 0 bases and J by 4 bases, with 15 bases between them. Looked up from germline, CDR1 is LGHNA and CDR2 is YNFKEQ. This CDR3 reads CASSQDGSSGGETQYF. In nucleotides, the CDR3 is TGTGCCAGCAGCCAAGACGGTAGCTCCGGAGGAGAGACCCAGTACTTC.

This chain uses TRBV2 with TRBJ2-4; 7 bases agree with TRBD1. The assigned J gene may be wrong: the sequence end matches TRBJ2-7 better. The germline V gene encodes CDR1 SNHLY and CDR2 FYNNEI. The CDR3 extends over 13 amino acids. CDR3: CACSRDSNYEQYF. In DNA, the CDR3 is TGTGCCTGTAGCCGGGACAGCAACTACGAGCAGTACTTC.

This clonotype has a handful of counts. The CDR3 DNA follows: TGTGCCAGCAGCCAACGCGGTCGGGCCCTACCTGGGGCCAACGTCCTGACTTTC. Its translation: CASSQRGRALPGANVLTF. The genes are TRBV14 and TRBJ2-6; D not certain. This CDR3 spans 18 amino acids. Trimming removed 2 bases at V and 2 bases at J, with 16 bases between. The germline CDR1 and CDR2 sequences are SGHDN and FVKESK.

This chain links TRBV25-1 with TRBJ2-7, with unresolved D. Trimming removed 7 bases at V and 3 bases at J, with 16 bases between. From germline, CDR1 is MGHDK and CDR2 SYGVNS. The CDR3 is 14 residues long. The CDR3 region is CASTSGLNHYEQYF. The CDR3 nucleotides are TGTGCCAGCACAAGTGGGTTAAATCACTACGAGCAGTACTTC.

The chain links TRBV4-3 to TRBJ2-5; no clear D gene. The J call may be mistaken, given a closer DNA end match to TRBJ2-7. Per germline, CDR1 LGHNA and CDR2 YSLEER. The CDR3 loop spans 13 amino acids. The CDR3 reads CASSQSRWVEQYF. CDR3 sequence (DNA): TGCGCCAGCAGCCAGTCCCGTTGGGTCGAGCAGTACTTC.

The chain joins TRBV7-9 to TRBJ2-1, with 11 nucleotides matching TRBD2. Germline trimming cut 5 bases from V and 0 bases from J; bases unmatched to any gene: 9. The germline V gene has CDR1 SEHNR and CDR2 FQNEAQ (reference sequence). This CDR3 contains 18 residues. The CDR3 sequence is CASSRGLADQSSYNEQFF. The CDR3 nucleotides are TGTGCCAGCAGCAGGGGACTAGCGGACCAGAGCTCCTACAATGAGCAGTTCTTC.

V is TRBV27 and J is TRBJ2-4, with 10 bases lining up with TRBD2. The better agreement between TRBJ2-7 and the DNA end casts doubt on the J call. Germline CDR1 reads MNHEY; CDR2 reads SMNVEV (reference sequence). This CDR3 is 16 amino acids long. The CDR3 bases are TGTGCCAGCAGTTTATCCCCTACTAGCGGGATCAACGAGCAGTACTTC. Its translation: CASSLSPTSGINEQYF.

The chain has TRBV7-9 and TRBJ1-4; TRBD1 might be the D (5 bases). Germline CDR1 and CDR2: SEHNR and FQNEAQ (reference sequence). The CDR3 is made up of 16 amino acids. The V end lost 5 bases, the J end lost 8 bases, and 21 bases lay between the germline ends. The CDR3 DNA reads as TGTGCCAGCAGCCTCAAGGGGCGGGGGTTACACGAAAAACTGTTTTTT. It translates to CASSLKGRGLHEKLFF. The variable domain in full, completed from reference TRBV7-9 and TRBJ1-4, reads DTGVSQNPRHKITKRGQNVTFRCDPISEHNRLYWYRQTLGQGPEFLTYFQNEAQLEKSRLLSDRFSAERPKGSFSTLEIQRTEQGDSAMYLCASSLKGRGLHEKLFFGSGTQLSVL.

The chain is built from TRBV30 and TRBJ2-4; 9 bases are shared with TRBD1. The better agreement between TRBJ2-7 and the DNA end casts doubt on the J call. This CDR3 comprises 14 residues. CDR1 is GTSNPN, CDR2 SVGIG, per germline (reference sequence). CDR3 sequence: CAWGTGTGPYEQYF. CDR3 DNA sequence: TGTGCCTGGGGCACCGGGACAGGGCCCTACGAGCAGTACTTC.

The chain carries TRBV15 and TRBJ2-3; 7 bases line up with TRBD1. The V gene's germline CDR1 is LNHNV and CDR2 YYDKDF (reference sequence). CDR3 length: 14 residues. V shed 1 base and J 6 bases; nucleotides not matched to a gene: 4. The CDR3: CATSRAQGWDTQYF. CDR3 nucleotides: TGTGCCACCAGCAGAGCACAGGGGTGGGATACGCAGTATTTT. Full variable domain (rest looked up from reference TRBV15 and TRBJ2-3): DAMVIQNPRYQVTQFGKPVTLSCSQTLNHNVMYWYQQKSSQAPKLLFHYYDKDFNNEADTPDNFQSRRPNTSFCFLDIRSPGLGDTAMYLCATSRAQGWDTQYFGPGTRLTVL.

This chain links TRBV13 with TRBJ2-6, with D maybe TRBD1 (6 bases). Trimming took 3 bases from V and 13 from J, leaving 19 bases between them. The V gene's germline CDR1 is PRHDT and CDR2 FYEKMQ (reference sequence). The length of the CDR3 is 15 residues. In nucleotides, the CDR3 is TGTGCCAGCAGCTTGACAGGCGGCAATACGGGAGTCCTGACTTTC. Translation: CASSLTGGNTGVLTF.

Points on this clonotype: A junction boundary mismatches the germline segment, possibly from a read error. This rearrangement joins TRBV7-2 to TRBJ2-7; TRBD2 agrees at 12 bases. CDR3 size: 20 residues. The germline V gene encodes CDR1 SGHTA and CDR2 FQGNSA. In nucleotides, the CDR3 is TGTGCCAGCAGCCCACTACGACCAGGACTAGCGGGGACCGATTTGTACGAGCGGTACTTC. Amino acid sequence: CASSPLRPGLAGTDLYERYF.

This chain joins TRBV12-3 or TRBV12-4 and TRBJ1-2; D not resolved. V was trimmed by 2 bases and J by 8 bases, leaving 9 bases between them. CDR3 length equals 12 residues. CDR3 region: CASSLNKNGYTF. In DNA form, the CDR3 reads TGTGCCAGCAGTTTAAACAAAAACGGCTACACCTTC.

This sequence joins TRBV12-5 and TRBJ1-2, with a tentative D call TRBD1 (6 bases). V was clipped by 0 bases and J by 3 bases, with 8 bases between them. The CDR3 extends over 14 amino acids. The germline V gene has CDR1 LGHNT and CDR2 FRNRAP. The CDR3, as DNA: TGTGCTAGTGGTTTGGTGGACAGCTACTATGGCTACACCTTC. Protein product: CASGLVDSYYGYTF.

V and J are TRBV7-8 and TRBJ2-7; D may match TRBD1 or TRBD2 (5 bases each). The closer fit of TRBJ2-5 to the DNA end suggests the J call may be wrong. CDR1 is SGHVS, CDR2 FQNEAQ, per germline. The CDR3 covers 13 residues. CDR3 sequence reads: CASILGTQETQYF. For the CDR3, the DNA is TGTGCCAGCATCTTGGGGACCCAAGAGACCCAGTACTTC.

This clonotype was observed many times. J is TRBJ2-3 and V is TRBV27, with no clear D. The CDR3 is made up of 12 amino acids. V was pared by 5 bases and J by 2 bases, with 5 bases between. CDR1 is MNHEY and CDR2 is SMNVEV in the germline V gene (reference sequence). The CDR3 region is CASSTNTDTQYF. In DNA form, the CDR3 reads TGTGCCAGCAGTACCAACACAGATACGCAGTATTTT.

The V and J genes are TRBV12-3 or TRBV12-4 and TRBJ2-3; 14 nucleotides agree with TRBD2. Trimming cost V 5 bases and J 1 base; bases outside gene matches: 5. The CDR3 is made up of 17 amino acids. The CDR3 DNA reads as TGTGCCAGCAGTGCGGGACTAGCGGGAGCGGGCACAGATACGCAGTATTTT. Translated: CASSAGLAGAGTDTQYF.

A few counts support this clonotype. The CDR3 DNA reads as TGTGCCAGCAGTTACGATCGGGTAGCCAAAAACATTCAGTACTTC. Encoded protein: CASSYDRVAKNIQYF. The V and J genes are TRBV6-2 or TRBV6-3 and TRBJ2-4, with D unresolved. This CDR3 comprises 15 residues. V was shortened by 2 bases and J by 0 bases, with 8 bases between the two germline ends. CDR1 is MNHEY, CDR2 SVGEGT, per germline.

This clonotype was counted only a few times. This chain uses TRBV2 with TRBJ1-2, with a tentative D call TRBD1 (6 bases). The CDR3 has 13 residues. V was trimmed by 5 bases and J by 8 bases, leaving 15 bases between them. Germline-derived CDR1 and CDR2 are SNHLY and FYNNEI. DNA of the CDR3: TGTGCCAGCAGTCTAGGGACAACAGGGGGCTACACCTTC. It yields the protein CASSLGTTGGYTF. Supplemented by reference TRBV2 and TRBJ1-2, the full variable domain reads EPEVTQTPSHQVTQMGQEVILRCVPISNHLYFYWYRQILGQKVEFLVSFYNNEISEKSEIFDDQFSVERPDGSNFTLKIRSTKLEDSAMYFCASSLGTTGGYTFGSGTRLTVV.

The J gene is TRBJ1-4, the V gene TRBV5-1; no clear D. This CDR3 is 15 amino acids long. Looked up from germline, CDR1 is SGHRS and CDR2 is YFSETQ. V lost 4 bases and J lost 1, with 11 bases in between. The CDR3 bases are TGCGCCAGCAGCCCAGACCGGATAACTAATGAAAAACTGTTTTTT. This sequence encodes CASSPDRITNEKLFF.

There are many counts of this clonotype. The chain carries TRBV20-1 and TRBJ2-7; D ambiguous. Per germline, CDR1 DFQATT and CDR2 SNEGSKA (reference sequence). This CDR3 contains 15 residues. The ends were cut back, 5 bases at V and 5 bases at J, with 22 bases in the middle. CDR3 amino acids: CSAQRSDGEENEQYF. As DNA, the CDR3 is TGCAGTGCTCAAAGATCGGATGGAGAGGAGAACGAGCAGTACTTC.

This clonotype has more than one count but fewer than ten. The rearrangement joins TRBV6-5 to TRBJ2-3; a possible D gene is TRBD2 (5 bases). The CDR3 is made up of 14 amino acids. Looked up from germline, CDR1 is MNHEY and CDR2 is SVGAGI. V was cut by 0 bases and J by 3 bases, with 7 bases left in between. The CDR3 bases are TGTGCCAGCAGTTACTCGGGAGTAACAGATACGCAGTATTTT. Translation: CASSYSGVTDTQYF.

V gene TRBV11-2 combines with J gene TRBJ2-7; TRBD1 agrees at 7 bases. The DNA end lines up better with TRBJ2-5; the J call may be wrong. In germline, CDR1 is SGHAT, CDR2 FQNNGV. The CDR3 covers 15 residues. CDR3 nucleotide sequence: TGTGCCAGCAGCCAGGGGGTCACAGGGAAAGAGACCCAGTACTTC. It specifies CASSQGVTGKETQYF.

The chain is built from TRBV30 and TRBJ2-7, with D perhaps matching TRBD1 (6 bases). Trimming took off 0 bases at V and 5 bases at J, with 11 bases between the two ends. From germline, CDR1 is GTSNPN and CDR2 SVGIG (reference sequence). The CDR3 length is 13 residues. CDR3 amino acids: CAWSVMGADEQYF. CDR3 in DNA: TGTGCCTGGAGTGTAATGGGGGCCGACGAGCAGTACTTC.

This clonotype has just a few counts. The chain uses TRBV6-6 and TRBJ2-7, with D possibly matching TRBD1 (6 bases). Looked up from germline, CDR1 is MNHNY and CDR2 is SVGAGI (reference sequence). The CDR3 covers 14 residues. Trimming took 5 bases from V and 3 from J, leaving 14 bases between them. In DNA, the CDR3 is TGTGCCAGCAGTGCCGGACAGACTAACTACGAGCAGTACTTC. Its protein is CASSAGQTNYEQYF.

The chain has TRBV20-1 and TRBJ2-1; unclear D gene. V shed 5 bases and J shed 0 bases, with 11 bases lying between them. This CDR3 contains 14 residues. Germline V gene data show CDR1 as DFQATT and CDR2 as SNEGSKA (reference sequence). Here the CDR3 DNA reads TGCAGTGCTTTACCTATGAGCTCCTACAATGAGCAGTTCTTC. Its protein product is CSALPMSSYNEQFF.

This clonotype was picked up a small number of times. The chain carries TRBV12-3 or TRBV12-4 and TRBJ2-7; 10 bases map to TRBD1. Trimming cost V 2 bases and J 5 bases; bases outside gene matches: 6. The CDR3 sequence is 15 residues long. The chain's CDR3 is CASSLWGQGSHEQYF. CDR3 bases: TGTGCCAGCAGTTTATGGGGACAGGGGTCCCACGAGCAGTACTTC.

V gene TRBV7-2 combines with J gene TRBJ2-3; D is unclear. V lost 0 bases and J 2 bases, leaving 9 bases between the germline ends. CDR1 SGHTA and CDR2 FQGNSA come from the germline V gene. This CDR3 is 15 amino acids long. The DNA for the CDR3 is TGTGCCAGCAGCTTAGCGGGGATGCCCACAGATACGCAGTATTTT. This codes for CASSLAGMPTDTQYF.

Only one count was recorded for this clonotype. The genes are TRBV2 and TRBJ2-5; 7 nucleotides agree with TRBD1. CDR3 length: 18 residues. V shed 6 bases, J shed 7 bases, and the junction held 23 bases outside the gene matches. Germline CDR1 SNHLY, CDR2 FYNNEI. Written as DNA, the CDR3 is TGTGCCAGCAGCCAGATGAATAGGGGGACAGCTAAGAGTTCGACCCAGTACTTC. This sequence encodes CASSQMNRGTAKSSTQYF.